This T cell receptor beta chain was captured in a study of T cell changes during pregnancy in multiple sclerosis. This clone is a singleton in its sample. This CDR3 has 14 residues. Germline V gene sequence: CDR1 LNHDA, CDR2 SQIVND (reference sequence). Trimming removed 8 bases at V and 8 bases at J, with 19 bases between. Generated by immunoSEQ multiplex PCR, the TCRdb table keeps only in-frame clones and is missing some. The sample carries around 56,000 clones, 90% recorded once. The chain couples TRBV19 to TRBJ2-1, with D possibly TRBD2 on 6 matching bases. The TCR originated in a female donor in good health, enrolled as a control in a pregnancy study. The sample here was peripheral blood, taken in the first trimester of pregnancy. The CDR3 sequence: CASQRVGTLDEQFF. CDR3 in DNA: TGTGCCAGTCAGCGGGTGGGGACCCTCGATGAGCAGTTCTTC.